This T cell receptor (beta chain) was identified in a study of Ad26.COV2.S vaccination and SARS-CoV-2 variants. V shed 1 base and J shed 0 bases, with 7 bases lying between them. Germline V gives CDR1 MNHNS, CDR2 SASEGT. The CDR3 length is 16 residues. The treatment here: over 15 received Ad26.COV2.S at low or high dose, single or two shots; several received placebo; per-sample allocation not given. Vaccine and placebo recipients were sampled on day 63 after the first injection. TCRdb's copy holds only in-frame clones and misses some; the assay was immunoSEQ multiplex PCR. The top ten hold 3% to 4.5% of the sample, which has over 350,000 clones, about 88% seen once.

The material sequenced was peripheral blood, taken in a trial of Ad26.COV2.S vaccine versus placebo. The rearrangement uses TRBV6-1 and TRBJ1-6, with D uncertain. This TCR came from a person aged 18 to 65 who received the Ad26.COV2.S COVID-19 vaccine or a placebo. The CDR3 loop reads CASSEGADSYNSPLHF. DNA for the CDR3: TGTGCCAGCAGTGAAGGGGCAGACTCCTATAATTCACCCCTCCACTTT.